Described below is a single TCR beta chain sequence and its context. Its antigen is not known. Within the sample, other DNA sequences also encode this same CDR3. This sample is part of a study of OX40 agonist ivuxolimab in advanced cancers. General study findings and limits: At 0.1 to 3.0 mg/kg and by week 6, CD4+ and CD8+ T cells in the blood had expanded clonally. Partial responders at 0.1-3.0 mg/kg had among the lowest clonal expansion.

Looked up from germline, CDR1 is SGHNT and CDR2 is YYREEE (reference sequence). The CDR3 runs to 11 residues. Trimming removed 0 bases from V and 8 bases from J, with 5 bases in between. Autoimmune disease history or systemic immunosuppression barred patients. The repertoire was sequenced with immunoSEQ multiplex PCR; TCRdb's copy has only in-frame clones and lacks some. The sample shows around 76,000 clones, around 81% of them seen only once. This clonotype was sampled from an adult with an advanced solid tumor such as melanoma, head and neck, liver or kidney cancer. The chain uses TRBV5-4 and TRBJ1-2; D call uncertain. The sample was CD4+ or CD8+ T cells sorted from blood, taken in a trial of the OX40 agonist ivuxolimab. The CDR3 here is CASSLAGGYTF. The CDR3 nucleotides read TGTGCCAGCAGCTTGGCTGGAGGCTACACCTTC. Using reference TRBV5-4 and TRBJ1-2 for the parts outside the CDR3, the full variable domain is ETGVTQSPTHLIKTRGQQVTLRCSSQSGHNTVSWYQQALGQGPQFIFQYYREEENGRGNFPPRFSGLQFPNYSSELNVNALELDDSALYLCASSLAGGYTFGSGTRLTVV.